The clone carrying this T cell receptor (beta chain) turned up a few times. Authors' analysis steps: Scientists estimated how many nucleated cells there were by amplifying reference gene primers. Some clones are missing from TCRdb's copy, which holds only in-frame ones; the method was immunoSEQ multiplex PCR. The V and J calls and clone size are taken from that table; D and trimming were inferred from the DNA. Of 150,000 or so clones listed, 75% to 85% are singletons. Cohort 3 donors were reported recovered after two negative PCRs, clearance, or symptom resolution. This record belongs to a study of blood T cell repertoires in COVID-19. CDR1 and CDR2 from the germline V gene are SGHDT and YYEEEE. This CDR3 has 15 residues. V lost 1 base and J lost 4, with 11 bases in between.

The sequenced sample was PBMCs or T cells enriched from blood (not recorded which). The sequence came from a woman aged 55-70 years who had recovered from COVID-19. The V gene is TRBV5-6, the J gene TRBJ2-2, with D perhaps matching TRBD1 (5 bases). Here the CDR3 reads CASSLKGLFTGELFF. As DNA, the CDR3 is TGTGCCAGCAGCTTGAAGGGGTTGTTCACCGGGGAGCTGTTTTTT.